Shown below are 26 T cell receptor beta chains from a single sample sequenced in a study of blood T cell repertoires in COVID-19. Here immunoSEQ multiplex PCR was the method, and the copy in TCRdb shows in-frame clones only, minus some. The profile covers around 78,000 clones, with about 81% appearing a single time and around a sixth taken by the ten largest. Sequencing was carried out using peripheral blood. The source of these receptors is a human donor in a cohort sampled during active COVID-19.

J is TRBJ2-3 and V is TRBV4-1; 8 nucleotides line up with TRBD1. Trimming cost V 4 bases and J 4 bases; bases outside gene matches: 7. This CDR3 is 15 amino acids long. Germline V gene lookup returns CDR1 MGHRA and CDR2 YSYEKL. This chain's CDR3 is CASSRTDREADTQYF. CDR3 bases: TGCGCCAGCAGCCGGACGGACAGGGAGGCAGATACGCAGTATTTT.

This clone was picked up one time. The J gene is TRBJ1-2, the V gene TRBV18; 7 nucleotides match TRBD1. Looked up from germline, CDR1 is KGHSH and CDR2 is LQKENI. The CDR3 consists of 13 residues. The ends lost 5 bases at V and 5 bases at J; junction bases unmatched: 5. CDR3 in amino acids: CASSVDRIYGYTF. CDR3 nucleotide sequence: TGTGCCAGCTCAGTGGACAGGATTTATGGCTACACCTTC.

This clone was observed once. The chain combines TRBV5-5 with TRBJ1-1; D unclear. CDR1 SGHKS and CDR2 YYEKEE come from the germline V gene (reference sequence). V gave up 4 bases and J gave up 3 bases, with 16 bases separating them. The CDR3 has 15 amino acids. In DNA, the CDR3 is TGTGCCAGCAGCACCTCCCCGTCCCAGGACACTGAAGCTTTCTTT. Translating it yields CASSTSPSQDTEAFF.

The chain combines TRBV2 with TRBJ2-5, with TRBD2 matching over 8 bases. This CDR3 has 14 residues. V was pared by 8 bases and J by 5 bases, with 10 bases of the junction left unmatched. Germline V gives CDR1 SNHLY, CDR2 FYNNEI. The CDR3 sequence is CASSPGGAWETQYF. The CDR3 nucleotides read TGTGCCAGCTCTCCCGGGGGGGCCTGGGAGACCCAGTACTTC.

V usage is TRBV11-1 and J usage is TRBJ2-6; no clear D. Germline V CDR1 and CDR2: SGHAT, FQDESV (reference sequence). V lost 5 bases, J lost 1 base, and 9 bases lay in between. The CDR3 contains 15 residues. CDR3 coding DNA: TGTGCCAGCAGCATATTCGGGTCTGGGGCCAACGTCCTGACTTTC. Amino acid sequence: CASSIFGSGANVLTF.

This clone was observed a single time. The V call is TRBV19, the J call TRBJ1-5, with TRBD1 as a possible D gene (6 bases). Germline CDR1 reads LNHDA; CDR2 reads SQIVND (reference sequence). The CDR3 loop spans 16 amino acids. Trimming took off 5 bases at V and 5 bases at J, with 19 bases between the two ends. The CDR3 loop reads CASSPIGAGDHQPQHF. The DNA for the CDR3 is TGTGCCAGTAGTCCTATAGGGGCAGGGGACCATCAGCCCCAGCATTTT.

The chain links TRBV4-3 to TRBJ1-1, with D hard to call. CDR1 is LGHNA and CDR2 is YSLEER in the germline V gene. V dropped 0 bases and J dropped 0 bases, with 11 bases sitting between them. The CDR3 runs 16 residues. The CDR3 region is CASSQDRRGMNTEAFF. CDR3 DNA sequence: TGCGCCAGCAGCCAAGATCGTCGGGGAATGAACACTGAAGCTTTCTTT.

The chain uses TRBV3-1 (or the pseudogene TRBV3-2) and TRBJ1-3; D is perhaps TRBD1 (6 bases). This CDR3 has 17 residues. V lost 0 bases and J lost 7, with 19 bases in between. Looked up from germline, CDR1 is LGHDT and CDR2 is YNNKEL (reference sequence). This CDR3 is CASSQEISSQGRNTIYF. CDR3 bases: TGTGCCAGCAGCCAAGAAATATCATCACAGGGCCGCAACACCATATATTTT.

This chain uses TRBV7-6 with TRBJ2-1, with D possibly being TRBD2 (6 bases). The length of the CDR3 is 15 residues. V was pared by 1 base and J by 7 bases, with 14 bases between. Germline V gene lookup returns CDR1 SGHVS and CDR2 FNYEAQ. CDR3 amino acids: CASSLEVRRANEQFF. The CDR3, as DNA: TGTGCCAGCAGCTTAGAAGTGCGGAGGGCGAATGAGCAGTTCTTC.

This rearrangement joins TRBV18 to TRBJ2-1; 8 bases agree with TRBD2. The V gene end was trimmed by 3 bases and the J gene end by 3 bases; junction bases not matched to a gene: 7. The CDR3 has 16 amino acids. In germline, CDR1 is KGHSH, CDR2 LQKENI. CDR3 residues: CASSPTPGGDYNEQFF. The DNA of the CDR3 is TGTGCCAGCTCACCTACACCGGGGGGGGACTACAATGAGCAGTTCTTC. The whole variable domain, filled in from reference TRBV18 and TRBJ2-1, reads NAGVMQNPRHLVRRRGQEARLRCSPMKGHSHVYWYRQLPEEGLKFMVYLQKENIIDESGMPKERFSAEFPKEGPSILRIQQVVRGDSAAYFCASSPTPGGDYNEQFFGPGTRLTVL.

The rearrangement uses TRBV4-2 and TRBJ1-5, with 9 nucleotides matching TRBD1. This CDR3 has 15 residues. Germline V gene lookup returns CDR1 LGHNA and CDR2 YNFKEQ. V trimming: 0 bases; J trimming: 5 bases; junction bases outside the gene matches: 2. In DNA, the CDR3 is TGTGCCAGCAGCCAAGAGGGGGACAGGGATCAGCCCCAGCATTTT. Its protein is CASSQEGDRDQPQHF.

The V gene is TRBV27, the J gene TRBJ1-6; TRBD1 matches 7 bases. This CDR3 is built from 16 residues. The germline gives CDR1 MNHEY, CDR2 SMNVEV (reference sequence). J gave up 13 bases and V 5 bases, and 17 bases lay outside the gene matches. CDR3 nucleotides: TGTGCCAGCAGTCCAATACCAGACAGGGATTCAGGGCCCCTCCACTTT. It translates to CASSPIPDRDSGPLHF.

The chain couples TRBV28 to TRBJ1-2, with a possible D match to TRBD1 (5 bases). This CDR3 has 14 amino acids. Germline V CDR1 and CDR2: MDHEN, SYDVKM. V gave up 5 bases and J gave up 4 bases, with 14 bases separating them. The CDR3 sequence is CASSGLTGLYGYTF. CDR3 nucleotide sequence: TGTGCCAGCAGTGGATTAACAGGTCTCTATGGCTACACCTTC.

In this sample, this clone turned up a few times. The V gene is TRBV6-5, the J gene TRBJ1-1; D may be TRBD1 (6 bases). Germline V gives CDR1 MNHEY, CDR2 SVGAGI. The germline V and J ends were trimmed by 2 bases and 9 bases, with 13 bases remaining between them. The CDR3 runs to 13 residues. This CDR3 reads CASSYPEGGKAFF. The DNA of the CDR3 is TGTGCCAGCAGTTACCCCGAGGGGGGGAAAGCTTTCTTT.

Only a few counts were recorded for this clone. The rearrangement uses TRBV12-3 or TRBV12-4 and TRBJ1-2; a weak D match, TRBD1 (5 bases). CDR3 size: 13 residues. V was trimmed by 3 bases and J by 4 bases, leaving 9 bases between them. CDR3 protein: CASSFQGAYGYTF. CDR3 coding DNA: TGTGCCAGCAGTTTTCAGGGCGCCTATGGCTACACCTTC.

This clone was detected only once. The chain recombines TRBV12-3 or TRBV12-4 with TRBJ1-5; D is unresolved. The CDR3 loop spans 13 amino acids. The ends were cut back, 6 bases at V and 4 bases at J, with 10 bases in the middle. For the CDR3, the DNA is TGTGCCAGCAGCCCCGACATTAATCAGCCCCAGCATTTT. Protein: CASSPDINQPQHF.

The J gene is TRBJ1-1, the V gene TRBV18; D call uncertain. CDR3 length: 15 residues. V was pared by 2 bases and J by 3 bases, with 13 bases between. CDR1 is KGHSH, CDR2 LQKENI, per germline. The CDR3 sequence: CASSPSSGGDTEAFF. The CDR3 bases are TGTGCCAGCTCACCATCGTCAGGAGGAGACACTGAAGCTTTCTTT.

This chain uses TRBV9 with TRBJ1-2, with 8 bases fitting TRBD1. J gave up 5 bases and V 4 bases, and 7 bases lay outside the gene matches. The CDR3 is 14 residues long. Germline-derived CDR1 and CDR2 are SGDLS and YYNGEE. The CDR3 protein is CASSRGQGNYGYTF. Here the CDR3 DNA reads TGTGCCAGCAGCCGCGGACAGGGTAATTATGGCTACACCTTC. The entire variable domain, with the rest obtained from reference TRBV9 and TRBJ1-2, is as follows: DSGVTQTPKHLITATGQRVTLRCSPRSGDLSVYWYQQSLDQGLQFLIQYYNGEERAKGNILERFSAQQFPDLHSELNLSSLELGDSALYFCASSRGQGNYGYTFGSGTRLTVV.

This chain connects TRBV4-3 to TRBJ1-1, with TRBD1 matching over 7 bases. V gave up 3 bases and J gave up 7 bases; unmatched junction bases: 2. This CDR3 contains 12 residues. Germline V gives CDR1 LGHNA, CDR2 YSLEER. CDR3 nucleotides: TGCGCCAGCAGCCACGGGACAGATGAAGCTTTCTTT. Translation gives CASSHGTDEAFF.

The J gene is TRBJ2-7, the V gene TRBV7-2; 10 bases line up with TRBD2. With 3 bases clipped from V and 3 bases from J, the junction kept 2 bases outside the gene matches. CDR1 and CDR2 from the germline V gene are SGHTA and FQGNSA. This CDR3 region has 14 residues. The CDR3 loop is CASSLSSGGYEQYF. The CDR3, as DNA: TGTGCCAGCAGCTTGTCTAGCGGGGGCTACGAGCAGTACTTC.

This chain joins TRBV12-3 or TRBV12-4 and TRBJ2-7; a possible D gene is TRBD2 (5 bases). V lost 3 bases and J 6 bases, leaving 6 bases between the germline ends. The CDR3 runs 11 residues. The CDR3 DNA follows: TGTGCCAGCAGTTTTGGAGGCGAGCAGTACTTC. It codes for CASSFGGEQYF.

The V and J genes are TRBV18 and TRBJ1-2, with TRBD1 matching 8 bases. The germline CDR1 and CDR2 sequences are KGHSH and LQKENI. This CDR3 is built from 15 residues. The V segment lost 3 bases and the J segment 7 bases; nucleotides outside the gene matches: 10. CDR3 in DNA: TGTGCCAGCTCACCGGTCGGAGGACAGGGTAGTGGCTACACCTTC. Protein product: CASSPVGGQGSGYTF. The variable domain in full, completed from reference TRBV18 and TRBJ1-2, reads NAGVMQNPRHLVRRRGQEARLRCSPMKGHSHVYWYRQLPEEGLKFMVYLQKENIIDESGMPKERFSAEFPKEGPSILRIQQVVRGDSAAYFCASSPVGGQGSGYTFGSGTRLTVV.

The rearrangement uses TRBV3-1 (or the pseudogene TRBV3-2) and TRBJ2-5; 8 positions match TRBD1. The V segment lost 3 bases and the J segment 4 bases; nucleotides outside the gene matches: 4. CDR3 length: 14 amino acids. CDR1 LGHDT and CDR2 YNNKEL come from the germline V gene (reference sequence). The CDR3 here is CASSQAGGGETQYF. The CDR3 DNA reads TGTGCCAGCAGCCAGGCAGGGGGCGGAGAGACCCAGTACTTC.

The chain joins TRBV5-6 to TRBJ2-7; 12 bases line up with TRBD1. The CDR3 is 13 residues long. The ends lost 5 bases at V and 6 bases at J; junction bases unmatched: 3. Germline V gene sequence: CDR1 SGHDT, CDR2 YYEEEE. CDR3 in amino acids: CASRGQGAVEQYF. The CDR3 DNA sequence: TGTGCCAGCAGGGGACAGGGGGCAGTCGAGCAGTACTTC. Drawing the rest from reference TRBV5-6 and TRBJ2-7, the complete variable domain is DAGVTQSPTHLIKTRGQQVTLRCSPKSGHDTVSWYQQALGQGPQFIFQYYEEEERQRGNFPDRFSGHQFPNYSSELNVNALLLGDSALYLCASRGQGAVEQYFGPGTRLTVT.

Worth noting for this clone: In the same sample, other DNA sequences code for this CDR3. V and J are TRBV6-5 and TRBJ1-4; D not certain. The germline V and J ends were trimmed by 3 bases and 7 bases, with 15 bases remaining between them. This CDR3 is 15 amino acids long. CDR1 is MNHEY, CDR2 SVGAGI, per germline. The CDR3 reads CASSYRTGGSEKLFF. The CDR3 DNA reads TGTGCCAGCAGTTATCGGACGGGCGGGAGTGAAAAACTGTTTTTT.

The chain recombines TRBV19 with TRBJ1-5; D may be TRBD1 (5 bases). The V end was cut by 5 bases, the J end by 2 bases, with 13 bases between. This CDR3 has 15 residues. CDR1 and CDR2 (germline): LNHDA, SQIVND (reference sequence). The CDR3 sequence: CASSLRDGGNQPQHF. The DNA for the CDR3 is TGTGCCAGTAGTCTGCGGGACGGGGGCAATCAGCCCCAGCATTTT.